The 21 T cell receptor beta chains listed next were all sequenced from one sample in a study of T cell repertoires in cytomegalovirus infection. TCRdb reprocessed the reads with MiXCR, giving one entry per CDR3 protein. The sample lists fewer than 550,000 distinct CDR3 sequences; around 32% were seen once. The sequenced sample was PBMCs. All receptors come from a human donor in good health (CMV status not recorded). Some clones in this sample may be carry-over from other donors' samples.

In its sample, this clonotype was seen a few times. This chain links TRBV7-2 with TRBJ2-7; the D gene is possibly TRBD2 (6 bases). The V gene's germline CDR1 is SGHTA and CDR2 FQGNSA. The length of the CDR3 is 15 residues. Trimming removed 1 base at V and 0 bases at J, with 10 bases between. In DNA, the CDR3 is TGTGCCAGCAGCTTAGGGGCGGGGCACTCCTACGAGCAGTACTTC. Translated: CASSLGAGHSYEQYF.

With respect to this clonotype: This may be a read error: a much more frequent sequence differs by one nucleotide. The gene calls are TRBV7-2 and TRBJ2-1; 8 nucleotides match TRBD2. This CDR3 comprises 15 residues. Germline loops: CDR1 SGHTA, CDR2 FQGNSA. In DNA, the CDR3 is TGTGACAGCAGCTCCAGACTAGCGTCCTACAATGAGCAGTTCTTC. It encodes CDSSSRLASYNEQFF.

This chain uses TRBV12-3 or TRBV12-4 with TRBJ2-5, with TRBD2 matching 11 bases. The ends lost 6 bases at V and 7 bases at J; junction bases unmatched: 7. This CDR3 has 14 amino acids. The CDR3 spells CASRASGGSGTQYF. CDR3 nucleotide sequence: TGTGCCAGCAGGGCTAGCGGGGGGTCTGGGACCCAGTACTTC.

This clonotype was seen once. The chain employs TRBV5-4 and TRBJ2-7; 12 nucleotides align to TRBD2. Germline assignment: CDR1 SGHNT and CDR2 YYREEE (reference sequence). The CDR3 covers 17 residues. V trimming: 4 bases; J trimming: 6 bases; junction bases outside the gene matches: 14. The CDR3 DNA is TGTGCCAGCAGCCCACCGGGACTAGCGGGTGCCAGGGCCGAGCAGTACTTC. Translated, it gives CASSPPGLAGARAEQYF.

The chain has TRBV12-3 or TRBV12-4 and TRBJ2-3; no clear D. The length of the CDR3 is 12 residues. V dropped 7 bases and J dropped 0 bases, with 5 bases sitting between them. CDR3 residues: CASTGSTDTQYF. The CDR3 DNA reads as TGTGCCAGCACCGGTAGCACAGATACGCAGTATTTT.

This clonotype was seen just once. This chain joins TRBV20-1 and TRBJ1-2, with D uncertain. Between the trimmed V and J ends, which lost 1 base and 3 bases, there was a span of 12 bases. The germline CDR1 and CDR2 sequences are DFQATT and SNEGSKA (reference sequence). This CDR3 contains 14 residues. The CDR3 is CSARVAGGYYGYTF. The CDR3 DNA reads as TGCAGTGCTAGAGTGGCCGGCGGCTACTATGGCTACACCTTC.

This clonotype was seen ten or more times. The genes are TRBV7-2 and TRBJ2-7; 10 bases fit TRBD1. This CDR3 has 15 amino acids. Germline V gene sequence: CDR1 SGHTA, CDR2 FQGNSA. V was pared by 3 bases and J by 7 bases, with 9 bases of the junction left unmatched. CDR3 loop: CASSFRQGAAWEQYF. Here the CDR3 DNA reads TGTGCCAGCAGCTTCAGACAGGGGGCGGCTTGGGAGCAGTACTTC.

This clonotype was detected once. This chain connects TRBV5-1 to TRBJ2-2; the match to TRBD2 covers 12 bases. The V gene's germline CDR1 is SGHRS and CDR2 YFSETQ. J gave up 2 bases and V 4 bases, and 6 bases lay outside the gene matches. This CDR3 region has 17 residues. The CDR3 loop is CASSMTSGGANTGELFF. The CDR3 coding sequence is TGCGCCAGCAGCATGACTAGCGGGGGTGCAAACACCGGGGAGCTGTTTTTT.

This chain links TRBV7-2 with TRBJ1-3; no reliable D call. Germline values: CDR1 SGHTA, CDR2 FQGNSA. This CDR3 has 14 amino acids. Trimming removed 5 bases from V and 0 bases from J, with 8 bases in between. The CDR3 region is CASSLDISGNTIYF. The CDR3 region has the DNA TGTGCCAGCAGCCTAGACATCTCTGGAAACACCATATATTTT. The full variable domain, completed using reference TRBV7-2 and TRBJ1-3, is GAGVSQSPSNKVTEKGKDVELRCDPISGHTALYWYRQSLGQGLEFLIYFQGNSAPDKSGLPSDRFSAERTGGSVSTLTIQRTQQEDSAVYLCASSLDISGNTIYFGEGSWLTVV.

This clonotype was detected only a few times. The CDR3 here is CASSYTAGTREETQYF. DNA of the CDR3: TGTGCCAGCAGTTACACCGCCGGGACTAGGGAAGAGACCCAGTACTTC. The gene calls are TRBV6-6 and TRBJ2-5; 8 bases map to TRBD2. The CDR3 has 16 amino acids. Germline V gene sequence: CDR1 MNHNY, CDR2 SVGAGI (reference sequence). The J segment lost 3 bases and the V segment lost 2 bases, leaving 8 bases of the junction unmatched.

The DNA for the CDR3 is TGTGCCAGCAGCCAGGGACAGGGAGGTGGAGAGACCCAGTACTTC. Amino acid sequence: CASSQGQGGGETQYF. The chain carries TRBV3-1 and TRBJ2-5, with 9 bases fitting TRBD1. The CDR3 contains 15 residues. The germline CDR1 and CDR2 sequences are LGHDT and YNNKEL (reference sequence). Unmatched junction bases numbered 6, after V lost 3 bases and J lost 4 bases.

About this clonotype: This could be a read error, since a much larger clone is one nucleotide away. The chain employs TRBV12-3 or TRBV12-4 and TRBJ2-4, with D maybe TRBD1 (6 bases). With 5 bases removed from V and 5 bases from J, the gap between germline ends came to 16 bases. The CDR3 runs 15 residues. The CDR3, as DNA: TGTGCCAGCAGTATAGGGACACTGGGCGAAAACATTCAGTACTTC. Translated, it gives CASSIGTLGENIQYF.

The chain joins TRBV20-1 to TRBJ2-7; the D is unclear. CDR3 size: 15 residues. The germline V and J ends were trimmed by 3 bases and 2 bases, with 17 bases remaining between them. In germline, CDR1 is DFQATT, CDR2 SNEGSKA (reference sequence). CDR3 sequence (DNA): TGCAGTGCTAGCCCCTCCCACGACATTCCCTACGAGCAGTACTTC. Its protein product is CSASPSHDIPYEQYF.

The rearrangement joins TRBV29-1 to TRBJ2-1, with D perhaps matching TRBD1 (6 bases). Germline CDR1 and CDR2: SQVTM and ANQGSEA. The length of the CDR3 is 17 residues. The V end was cut by 3 bases, the J end by 0 bases, with 18 bases between. CDR3 bases: TGCAGCGTTGATAGGGGGATCCCTAGACGCTCCTACAATGAGCAGTTCTTC. Protein product: CSVDRGIPRRSYNEQFF.

The gene calls are TRBV12-3 or TRBV12-4 and TRBJ1-2; no definite D call. This CDR3 spans 12 amino acids. The V end was cut by 6 bases, the J end by 8 bases, with 13 bases between. This chain's CDR3 is CASRFSGFGYTF. The CDR3 nucleotides read TGTGCCAGCAGGTTCTCGGGATTCGGCTACACCTTC.

This chain joins TRBV7-3 and TRBJ2-2; D is unclear. This CDR3 spans 16 amino acids. With 4 bases removed from V and 0 bases from J, the gap between germline ends came to 12 bases. Per the germline V gene, CDR1 is SGHTA and CDR2 is FQGTGA. CDR3 sequence (DNA): TGTGCCAGCAGCTCAGGCCCGCCGGCGAACACCGGGGAGCTGTTTTTT. Translating it yields CASSSGPPANTGELFF. Based on the CDR3 plus reference TRBV7-3 and TRBJ2-2, the full variable domain is GAGVSQTPSNKVTEKGKYVELRCDPISGHTALYWYRQSLGQGPEFLIYFQGTGAADDSGLPNDRFFAVRPEGSVSTLKIQRTERGDSAVYLCASSSGPPANTGELFFGEGSRLTVL.

The rearrangement links TRBV19 to TRBJ2-1, with D possibly TRBD2 on 5 matching bases. The CDR3 spans 15 residues. V was shortened by 6 bases and J by 6 bases, with 18 bases between the two germline ends. CDR1 and CDR2 from the germline V gene are LNHDA and SQIVND (reference sequence). The CDR3 here is CASSRGLAWGNEQFF. CDR3 nucleotides: TGTGCCAGTAGCCGCGGGCTAGCTTGGGGCAATGAGCAGTTCTTC.

In its sample, this clonotype was seen a few times. This chain uses TRBV11-2 with TRBJ1-4; D is undetermined. CDR1 and CDR2 (germline): SGHAT, FQNNGV. The CDR3 is 13 amino acids. V was pared by 5 bases and J by 8 bases, with 12 bases between. CDR3 sequence reads: CASSGGLREKLFF. CDR3 coding DNA: TGTGCCAGCAGCGGAGGGTTAAGGGAAAAACTGTTTTTT.

Many counts were recorded for this clonotype. The chain has TRBV7-8 and TRBJ1-6; D is uncertain. The CDR3 consists of 17 residues. Germline-derived CDR1 and CDR2 are SGHVS and FQNEAQ. Trimming removed 5 bases from V and 6 bases from J, with 20 bases in between. The CDR3 region has the DNA TGTGCCAGCAGCCACACCATCGGAATACGGCTTAATTCACCCCTCCACTTT. It translates to CASSHTIGIRLNSPLHF.

The J gene is TRBJ1-2, the V gene TRBV6-6, with D hard to call. Germline V gene data show CDR1 as MNHNY and CDR2 as SVGAGI (reference sequence). This CDR3 has 12 amino acids. The V gene lost 6 bases and the J gene lost 4 bases, with 9 bases spanning the gap. The CDR3 DNA follows: TGTGCCAGCAGCACAGATACCTATGGCTACACCTTC. It codes for CASSTDTYGYTF.

In this sample, this clonotype turned up many times. The chain carries TRBV27 and TRBJ2-1, with TRBD2 matching 14 bases. CDR3 length: 16 amino acids. The V gene's germline CDR1 is MNHEY and CDR2 SMNVEV (reference sequence). V shed 3 bases, J shed 7 bases, and the junction held 5 bases outside the gene matches. The CDR3: CASSFRLAGGFNEQFF. In DNA, the CDR3 is TGTGCCAGCAGTTTTCGACTAGCGGGGGGGTTTAATGAGCAGTTCTTC.